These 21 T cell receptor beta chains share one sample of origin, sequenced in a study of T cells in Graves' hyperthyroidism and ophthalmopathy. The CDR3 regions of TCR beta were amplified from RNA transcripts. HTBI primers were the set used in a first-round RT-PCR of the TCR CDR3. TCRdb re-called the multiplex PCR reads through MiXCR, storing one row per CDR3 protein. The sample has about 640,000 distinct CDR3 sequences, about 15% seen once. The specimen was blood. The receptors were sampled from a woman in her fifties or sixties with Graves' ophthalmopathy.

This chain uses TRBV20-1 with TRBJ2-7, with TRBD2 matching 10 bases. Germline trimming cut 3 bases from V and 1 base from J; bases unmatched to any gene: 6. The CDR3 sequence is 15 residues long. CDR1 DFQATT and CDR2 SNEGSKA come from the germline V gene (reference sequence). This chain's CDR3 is CSASPRTSGSYEQYF. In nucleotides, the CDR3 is TGCAGTGCTAGTCCCCGGACTAGCGGATCCTACGAGCAGTACTTC.

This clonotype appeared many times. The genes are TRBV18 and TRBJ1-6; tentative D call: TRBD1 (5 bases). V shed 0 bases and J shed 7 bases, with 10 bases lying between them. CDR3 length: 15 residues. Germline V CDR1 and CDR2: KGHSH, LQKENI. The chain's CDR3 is CASSPPGRLNSPLHF. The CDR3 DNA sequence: TGTGCCAGCTCACCACCGGGACGGTTAAATTCACCCCTCCACTTT.

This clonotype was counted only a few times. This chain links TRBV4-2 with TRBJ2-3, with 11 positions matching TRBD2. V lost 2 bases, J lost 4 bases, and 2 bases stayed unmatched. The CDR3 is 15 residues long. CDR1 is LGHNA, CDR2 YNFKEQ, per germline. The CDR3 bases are TGTGCCAGCAGCCAAACTAGCGGGAGTTCAGATACGCAGTATTTT. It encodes CASSQTSGSSDTQYF.

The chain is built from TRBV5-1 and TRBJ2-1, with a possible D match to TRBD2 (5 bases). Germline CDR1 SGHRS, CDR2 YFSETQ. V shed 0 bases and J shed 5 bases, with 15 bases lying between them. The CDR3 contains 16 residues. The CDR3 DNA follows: TGCGCCAGCAGCTTGGCCATTAGCGCATCCCACAATGAGCAGTTCTTC. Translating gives CASSLAISASHNEQFF.

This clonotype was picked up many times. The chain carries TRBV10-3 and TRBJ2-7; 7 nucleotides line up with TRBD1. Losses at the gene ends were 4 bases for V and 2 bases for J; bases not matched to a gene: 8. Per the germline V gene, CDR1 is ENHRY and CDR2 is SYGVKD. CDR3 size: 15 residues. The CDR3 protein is CAISVSGTVAYEQYF. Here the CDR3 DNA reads TGTGCCATCAGTGTCTCCGGGACAGTCGCCTACGAGCAGTACTTC.

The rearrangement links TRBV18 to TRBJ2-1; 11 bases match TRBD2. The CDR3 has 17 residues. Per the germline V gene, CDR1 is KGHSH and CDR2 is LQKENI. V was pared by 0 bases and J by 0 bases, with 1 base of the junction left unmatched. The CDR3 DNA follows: TGTGCCAGCTCACCACCGGGACTAGCGGCCTCCTACAATGAGCAGTTCTTC. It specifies CASSPPGLAASYNEQFF.

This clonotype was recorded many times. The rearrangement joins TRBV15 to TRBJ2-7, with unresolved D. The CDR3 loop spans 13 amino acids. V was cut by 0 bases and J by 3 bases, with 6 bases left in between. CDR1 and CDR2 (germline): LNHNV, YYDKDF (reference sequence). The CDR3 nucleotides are TGTGCCACCAGCAGAGATCCATTCTACGAGCAGTACTTC. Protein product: CATSRDPFYEQYF.

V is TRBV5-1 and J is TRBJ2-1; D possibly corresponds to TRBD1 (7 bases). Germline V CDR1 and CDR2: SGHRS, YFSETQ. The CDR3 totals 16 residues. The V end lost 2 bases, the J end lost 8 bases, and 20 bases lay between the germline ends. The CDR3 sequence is CASSLQGSGTGDEQFF. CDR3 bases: TGCGCCAGCAGCTTACAGGGGTCGGGGACGGGGGATGAGCAGTTCTTC.

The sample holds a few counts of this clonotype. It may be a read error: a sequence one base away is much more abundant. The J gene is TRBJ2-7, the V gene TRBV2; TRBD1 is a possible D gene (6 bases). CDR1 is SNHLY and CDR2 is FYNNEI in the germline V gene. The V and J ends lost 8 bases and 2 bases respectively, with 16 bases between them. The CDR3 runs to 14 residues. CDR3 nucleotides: TGTGCCAGCCGGTGGGTACAGGGCCCCTACGAGCAGTACTTC. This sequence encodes CASRWVQGPYEQYF.

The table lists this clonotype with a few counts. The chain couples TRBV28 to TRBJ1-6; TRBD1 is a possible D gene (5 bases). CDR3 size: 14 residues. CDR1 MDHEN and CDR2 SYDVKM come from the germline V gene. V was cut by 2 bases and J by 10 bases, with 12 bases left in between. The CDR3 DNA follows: TGTGCCAGCAGTTTACGCAGGGTAGACTCACCCCTCCACTTT. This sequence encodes CASSLRRVDSPLHF.

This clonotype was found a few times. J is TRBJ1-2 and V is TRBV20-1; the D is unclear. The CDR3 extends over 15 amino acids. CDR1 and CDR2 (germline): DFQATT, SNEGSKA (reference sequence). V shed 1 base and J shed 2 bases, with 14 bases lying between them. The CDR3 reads CSARVPRTGNYGYTF. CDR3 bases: TGCAGTGCTAGAGTCCCCCGGACGGGAAACTATGGCTACACCTTC.

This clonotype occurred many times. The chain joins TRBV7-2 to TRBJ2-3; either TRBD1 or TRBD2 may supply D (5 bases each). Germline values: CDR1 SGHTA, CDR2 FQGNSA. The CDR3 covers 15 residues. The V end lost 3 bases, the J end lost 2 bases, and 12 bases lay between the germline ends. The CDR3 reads CASSLFGDPTDTQYF. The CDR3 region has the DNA TGTGCCAGCAGCTTGTTTGGGGACCCCACAGATACGCAGTATTTT.

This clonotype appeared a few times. This chain's CDR3 is CASSSGGRLYQPQHF. Here the CDR3 DNA reads TGTGCCAGCAGTTCAGGGGGGAGGCTTTATCAGCCCCAGCATTTT. The J gene is TRBJ1-5, the V gene TRBV28; 7 bases are shared with TRBD1. CDR1 MDHEN and CDR2 SYDVKM come from the germline V gene. With V trimmed by 4 bases and J by 5 bases, 8 bases remained unmatched. The length of the CDR3 is 15 residues.

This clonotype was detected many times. CDR3 nucleotide sequence: TGCAGTGCTAGAGATCTAGGGGGACAGAAGTACGGCGAAGCTTTCTTT. It translates to CSARDLGGQKYGEAFF. V usage is TRBV20-1 and J usage is TRBJ1-1; 7 positions agree with TRBD1. Losses at the gene ends were 0 bases for V and 8 bases for J; bases not matched to a gene: 15. Germline assignment: CDR1 DFQATT and CDR2 SNEGSKA (reference sequence). CDR3 length: 16 amino acids.

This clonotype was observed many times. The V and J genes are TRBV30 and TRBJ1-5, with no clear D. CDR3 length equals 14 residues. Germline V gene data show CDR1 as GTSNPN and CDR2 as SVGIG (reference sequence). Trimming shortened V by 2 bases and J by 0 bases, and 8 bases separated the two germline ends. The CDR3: CAWSMGNSNQPQHF. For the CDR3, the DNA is TGTGCCTGGAGTATGGGAAATAGCAATCAGCCCCAGCATTTT.

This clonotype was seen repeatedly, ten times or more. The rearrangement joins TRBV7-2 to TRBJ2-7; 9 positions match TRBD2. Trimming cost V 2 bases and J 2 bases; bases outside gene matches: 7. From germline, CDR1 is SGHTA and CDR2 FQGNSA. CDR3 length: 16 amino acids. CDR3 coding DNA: TGTGCCAGCAGCTTACCCATAGCGGGGGCAGCCTACGAGCAGTACTTC. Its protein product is CASSLPIAGAAYEQYF.

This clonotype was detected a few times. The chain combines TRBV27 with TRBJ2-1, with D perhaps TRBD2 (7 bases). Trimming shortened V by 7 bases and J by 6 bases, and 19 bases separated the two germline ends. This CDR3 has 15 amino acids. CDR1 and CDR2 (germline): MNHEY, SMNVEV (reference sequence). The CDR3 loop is CASIAPGGRGNEQFF. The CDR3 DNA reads TGTGCCAGCATCGCCCCGGGGGGCAGGGGCAATGAGCAGTTCTTC.

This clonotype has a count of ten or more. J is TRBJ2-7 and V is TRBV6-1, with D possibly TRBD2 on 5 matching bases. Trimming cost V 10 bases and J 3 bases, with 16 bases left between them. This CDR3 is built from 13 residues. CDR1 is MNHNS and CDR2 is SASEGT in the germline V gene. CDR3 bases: TGTGCCACCCGACTCCGGGGAAGCTACGAGCAGTACTTC. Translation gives CATRLRGSYEQYF.

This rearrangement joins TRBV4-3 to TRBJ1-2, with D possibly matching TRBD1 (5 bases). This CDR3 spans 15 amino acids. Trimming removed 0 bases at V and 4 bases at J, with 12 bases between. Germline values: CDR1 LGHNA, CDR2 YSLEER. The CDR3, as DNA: TGCGCCAGCAGCCAAGATGGGAGGGGCGGCTATGGCTACACCTTC. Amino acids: CASSQDGRGGYGYTF.

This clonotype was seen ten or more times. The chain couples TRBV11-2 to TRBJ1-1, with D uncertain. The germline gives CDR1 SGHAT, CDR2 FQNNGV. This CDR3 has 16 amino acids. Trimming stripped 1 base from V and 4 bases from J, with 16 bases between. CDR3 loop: CASSLGGLLDGTEAFF. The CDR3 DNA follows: TGTGCCAGCAGCTTAGGTGGTCTGCTGGATGGCACTGAAGCTTTCTTT.

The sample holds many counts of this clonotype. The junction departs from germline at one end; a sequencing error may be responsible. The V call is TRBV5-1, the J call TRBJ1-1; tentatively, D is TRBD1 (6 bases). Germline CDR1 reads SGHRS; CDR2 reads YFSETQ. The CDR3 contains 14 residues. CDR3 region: CASSLQGTNTEAFF. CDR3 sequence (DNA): TGTGCCAGCAGCTTACAGGGCACGAACACTGAAGCTTTCTTT. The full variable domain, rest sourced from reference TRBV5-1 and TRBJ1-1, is KAGVTQTPRYLIKTRGQQVTLSCSPISGHRSVSWYQQTPGQGLQFLFEYFSETQRNKGNFPGRFSGRQFSNSRSEMNVSTLELGDSALYLCASSLQGTNTEAFFGQGTRLTVV.